These T cell receptor beta chains were read from a single sample in a study of blood T cells in healthy people across ages. TCRdb re-analysed the 5' RACE reads in MiXCR, keeping a single row per CDR3 protein. Found here are approximately 810,000 distinct CDR3 sequences, 35% to 40% of them singletons; the top ten hold approximately 12%. Sequenced material: blood. These receptors were obtained from a man aged 18 to 30 in good health. The CDR3 runs from the conserved cysteine through the conserved F or W. D genes are given only for firm matches. Not all rows give a size; the values are once, few, many and, for expanded clones, a class.

>TRBV5-1|TRBJ2-1|-|-
CASSPSSVGVYNEQFF
TGCGCCAGCAGCCCGTCTAGCGTAGGGGTCTACAATGAGCAGTTCTTC
>TRBV20-1|TRBJ2-3|few|-
CSARATGLTDTQYF
TGCAGTGCTAGAGCAACAGGGCTCACAGATACGCAGTATTTT
>TRBV4-2|TRBJ2-7|-|TRBD2
CASSQDRAGKAYNEQYF
TGTGCCAGCAGCCAAGATCGAGCGGGGAAGGCCTACAATGAGCAGTACTTC
>TRBV7-3|TRBJ2-4|few|-
CASSLTPGSKNIQYF
TGTGCCAGCAGCTTAACGCCGGGGTCCAAAAACATTCAGTACTTC
>TRBV12-3/TRBV12-4|TRBJ2-4|many|-
CASSLSGAKNIQYF
TGTGCCAGCAGTTTGTCGGGAGCCAAAAACATTCAGTACTTC
>TRBV7-9|TRBJ2-7|once|-
CASRLLGERYF
TGTGCCAGCAGACTCCTGGGGGAGCGGTACTTC
>TRBV12-3/TRBV12-4|TRBJ1-2|many|-
CASSPGQGAGYTF
TGTGCCAGCAGTCCTGGCCAGGGCGCCGGCTACACCTTC
>TRBV9|TRBJ1-1|-|-
CASSVGPGENTEAFF
TGTGCCAGCAGCGTAGGTCCCGGGGAGAACACTGAAGCTTTCTTT
>TRBV5-5|TRBJ1-5|-|-
CASSFGGEPSGADTFNQPQHF
TGTGCCAGCAGCTTTGGCGGGGAGCCCTCTGGGGCAGACACCTTCAATCAGCCCCAGCATTTT
>TRBV12-5|TRBJ2-5|few|-
CASGLRGETQYF
TGTGCTAGTGGTTTGAGAGGGGAGACCCAGTACTTC
>TRBV9|TRBJ2-4|few|-
CASSPHGEDIQYF
TGTGCCAGCAGCCCCCATGGGGAAGACATTCAGTACTTC
>TRBV20-1|TRBJ2-3|many|-
CSARDGDTQYF
TGCAGTGCTAGAGACGGAGATACGCAGTATTTT
>TRBV20-1|TRBJ1-2|-|-
CSARPYKEARGYGYTF
TGCAGTGCTAGACCCTACAAAGAGGCCCGCGGGTATGGCTACACCTTC
>TRBV9|TRBJ1-1|-|TRBD1
CASSVGAGGGGTEAFF
TGTGCCAGCAGCGTAGGGGCAGGGGGGGGCGGCACTGAAGCTTTCTTT
>TRBV5-1|TRBJ2-7|-|-
CASSLGDRSLSEQYF
TGCGCCAGCAGCTTGGGTGACAGAAGTCTCTCCGAGCAGTACTTC
>TRBV6-1|TRBJ2-4|-|TRBD1
CASSERQGLAKNIQYF
TGTGCCAGCAGTGAACGACAGGGGCTAGCCAAAAACATTCAGTACTTC
>TRBV28|TRBJ2-1|once|-
CASSLTSYNERFF
TGTGCCAGCAGTTTAACCTCCTACAATGAGCGGTTCTTC
>TRBV7-2|TRBJ1-2|-|-
CASSLLEQSYTF
TGTGCCAGCAGCTTACTTGAACAGAGCTACACCTTC
>TRBV10-3|TRBJ2-2|-|TRBD1
CAISGDSKGGELFF
TGTGCCATCAGTGGGGACAGCAAGGGCGGGGAGCTGTTTTTT
>TRBV5-6|TRBJ2-7|few|-
CASSWDEKQYF
TGTGCCAGCAGCTGGGACGAGAAGCAGTACTTC
>TRBV29-1|TRBJ2-5|-|TRBD2
CSVEGGAGHSRDYEQYF
TGCAGCGTTGAAGGGGGCGCAGGCCACTCCAGGGACTATGAGCAGTACTTC
>TRBV29-1|TRBJ1-1|few|-
CSVVGSQEAFF
TGCAGCGTTGTGGGAAGCCAGGAAGCTTTCTTT
>TRBV9|TRBJ2-5|few|-
CASSGRDNGETQYF
TGTGCCAGCAGCGGTCGGGACAACGGAGAGACCCAGTACTTC
>TRBV7-6|TRBJ2-7|many|TRBD1
CASSLPGQGFYEQYF
TGTGCCAGCAGTCTGCCGGGACAGGGTTTTTACGAGCAGTACTTC
>TRBV7-3|TRBJ2-3|-|-
CASSPDVAATDTQYF
TGTGCCAGCAGCCCCGACGTGGCAGCGACAGATACACAGTATTTT
>TRBV5-1|TRBJ2-7|-|-
CASSLLGRTDYEQYF
TGCGCCAGCTCCTTGTTGGGGCGGACAGACTACGAGCAGTACTTC
>TRBV5-5|TRBJ1-1|-|-
CASGQGSPLNTEAFF
TGTGCCAGCGGGCAGGGGTCACCCTTGAACACTGAAGCTTTCTTT
>TRBV7-2|TRBJ1-5|few|-
CASSLGSSIGPQHF
TGTGCCAGCAGCTTAGGTTCCAGTATTGGGCCCCAGCATTTT
>TRBV6-5|TRBJ1-6|few|-
CASSYRQGISPLHF
TGTGCCAGCAGTTACCGTCAGGGGATTTCACCCCTCCACTTT
>TRBV20-1|TRBJ2-7|-|TRBD2
CSARARLANHQEPYEQYF
TGCAGTGCTAGAGCCCGACTAGCAAACCACCAAGAACCATACGAGCAGTACTTC
>TRBV4-2|TRBJ2-1|few|TRBD1
CASSQVLRDRYNEQFF
TGTGCCAGCAGCCAAGTCCTCCGGGACAGGTACAATGAGCAGTTCTTC
>TRBV27|TRBJ1-3|-|TRBD1
CASPSRDRGDSYSGNTIYF
TGTGCCAGCCCCTCCCGGGACAGGGGCGATTCCTACTCTGGAAACACCATATATTTT
>TRBV20-1|TRBJ2-1|-|-
CSARDLAQVTVEQFF
TGCAGTGCTAGAGATTTGGCCCAAGTTACAGTTGAGCAGTTCTTC
>TRBV18|TRBJ2-4|-|-
CASFPLTGRVNEQYF
TGTGCCAGCTTCCCCCTCACAGGGCGGGTGAATGAGCAGTACTTC
>TRBV20-1|TRBJ1-5|-|TRBD1
CSAPGQAGGVGFNQPQHF
TGCAGTGCTCCCGGGCAGGCAGGGGGCGTAGGTTTCAATCAGCCCCAGCATTTT
>TRBV5-1|TRBJ2-3|-|TRBD1
CASSWTGGDTDTQYF
TGCGCCAGCAGCTGGACAGGGGGGGACACAGATACGCAGTATTTT
>TRBV18|TRBJ2-3|-|TRBD2
CASSPPAGGTDTQYF
TGTGCCAGCTCACCACCGGCGGGGGGCACAGATACGCAGTATTTT
>TRBV6-5|TRBJ1-6|-|TRBD1
CASSYHLTGTANSPLHF
TGTGCCAGCAGTTACCACTTAACCGGGACAGCAAATTCACCCCTCCACTTT
>TRBV7-8|TRBJ2-3|-|TRBD1
CARSLPGQGAGVADTQYF
TGTGCCCGCAGCCTGCCGGGACAGGGGGCAGGTGTGGCAGACACGCAGTATTTT
>TRBV14|TRBJ2-7|few|-
CASSQESNSYEQYF
TGTGCCAGCAGCCAAGAATCAAATTCCTACGAGCAGTACTTC
>TRBV5-1|TRBJ2-1|many|-
CASSFVDRDNEQFF
TGCGCCAGCAGCTTCGTAGACCGGGACAATGAGCAGTTCTTC
>TRBV6-2/TRBV6-3|TRBJ1-5|-|-
CASSYSGRTYNQPQHF
TGTGCCAGCAGTTACTCGGGCAGGACCTACAATCAGCCCCAGCATTTT
>TRBV7-3|TRBJ2-3|-|-
CTSSLTLGPGVTDTQYF
TGTACCAGCAGCTTAACCCTCGGACCTGGGGTCACAGATACGCAGTATTTT
>TRBV5-1|TRBJ2-3|once|TRBD2
CASSRGRGGTQYF
TGCGCCAGCAGCCGTGGACGGGGAGGGACGCAGTATTTT
>TRBV4-1|TRBJ2-1|-|-
CASSQDSVRYEQFF
TGCGCCAGCAGCCAAGACTCAGTCAGGTATGAGCAGTTCTTC
>TRBV10-3|TRBJ2-5|-|TRBD2
CAISESRASGDRTQYF
TGTGCCATCAGTGAGTCGAGGGCTAGCGGGGATCGGACCCAGTACTTC
>TRBV6-5|TRBJ2-3|once|-
CASSSLRAGTDTQYF
TGTGCCAGCAGTTCCTTACGAGCTGGGACAGATACGCAGTATTTT
>TRBV14|TRBJ1-2|many|TRBD1
CASSQDKIGQGSNYGYTF
TGTGCCAGCAGCCAAGATAAAATTGGACAGGGGAGCAACTATGGCTACACCTTC
>TRBV20-1|TRBJ1-1|-|-
CSARVPGHMNTEAFF
TGCAGTGCTAGAGTCCCGGGACACATGAACACTGAAGCTTTCTTT
>TRBV20-1|TRBJ2-7|many|TRBD1
CSATRDRGSNEQYF
TGCAGTGCGACCCGGGACAGGGGGTCCAACGAGCAGTACTTC
>TRBV7-2|TRBJ2-1|once|TRBD1
CTSSPLTGGSYNEQFF
TGTACCAGCAGCCCCCTGACAGGGGGCTCCTACAATGAGCAGTTCTTC
>TRBV2|TRBJ1-2|-|TRBD1
CASRTDREVNYTF
TGTGCCAGCAGGACGGACAGGGAAGTGAACTACACCTTC